This TCR beta chain comes out of a study of blood T cell repertoires in COVID-19. On the study more broadly: Nucleic acid was either cDNA or gDNA, and it came from T cells, B-cell-depleted T cells, or PBMCs.

The assay was immunoSEQ multiplex PCR, and TCRdb's table has in-frame clones only and misses some. The table has approximately 450,000 clones, around nine tenths seen once. CDR3 length: 19 amino acids. V lost 1 base to trimming and J lost 1 base, with 22 bases between them. Germline V gene lookup returns CDR1 SEHNR and CDR2 FQNEAQ (reference sequence). The chain combines TRBV7-9 with TRBJ1-1; tentative D call: TRBD1 (5 bases). This sequence was found in a woman aged 25-40 years with acute or convalescent COVID-19. The sample was peripheral blood. CDR3 DNA: TGTGCCAGCAGCTTAGGTAATCTTAGGCGGGACTCGAAGAACACTGAAGCTTTCTTT. Translating it yields CASSLGNLRRDSKNTEAFF.